Listed below are T cell receptor beta chains from one sample, sequenced in a study of T cell responses to AZD1222 COVID-19 vaccine. Libraries were prepared by immunoSEQ multiplex PCR; TCRdb keeps only in-frame clonotypes and omits some of them. The sample consists of 65,000 to 85,000 clones, around 88% of them appearing once. The source was peripheral blood, collected 28 days after the second dose of the MenACWY control vaccine. The source is an adult who received the MenACWY meningococcal vaccine as a control. CDR3s include the opening cysteine and the closing phenylalanine or tryptophan. A D gene is named only where the DNA matches it firmly. Some rows have no size entry. The others give once, few or many, or a class for an expanded clone.

abundance | j_gene | len | d_gene | v_gene | CDR3aa | CDR3nt
once | TRBJ1-1 | 13 | . | TRBV12-3/TRBV12-4 | CASSLDRWGGAFF | TGTGCCAGCAGTTTAGATAGGTGGGGAGGAGCTTTCTTT
. | TRBJ1-1 | 16 | . | TRBV7-2 | CASSPTHDIVSTEAFF | TGTGCCAGCAGCCCCACCCACGACATTGTGAGCACTGAAGCTTTCTTT
. | TRBJ2-1 | 15 | . | TRBV28 | CASSTGRGGSDEQFF | TGTGCCAGCAGTACAGGTAGGGGTGGGTCGGATGAGCAGTTCTTC
. | TRBJ2-3 | 16 | TRBD2 | TRBV7-8 | CASSWPGLASADTQYF | TGTGCCAGCAGTTGGCCGGGACTAGCGTCTGCAGATACGCAGTATTTT
once | TRBJ2-1 | 15 | TRBD2 | TRBV7-9 | CASSFGLAGSNEQFF | TGTGCCAGCAGCTTTGGACTAGCGGGGAGCAATGAGCAGTTCTTC
. | TRBJ2-1 | 15 | . | TRBV4-1 | CASSQDWDSGPEQFF | TGCGCCAGCAGCCAAGACTGGGACAGCGGGCCAGAGCAGTTCTTC
hyperexpanded | TRBJ1-1 | 16 | . | TRBV6-5 | CASSYSPRTLNTEAFF | TGTGCCAGCAGTTACTCCCCCCGGACGTTGAACACTGAAGCTTTCTTT
once | TRBJ1-6 | 15 | . | TRBV19 | CASTYTGTVNSPLHF | TGTGCCAGTACCTATACCGGGACGGTGAATTCACCCCTCCACTTT
. | TRBJ2-2 | 17 | TRBD2 | TRBV4-3 | CASSPGLAGVDTGELFF | TGCGCCAGCAGCCCTGGACTAGCGGGGGTTGACACCGGGGAGCTGTTTTTT
. | TRBJ1-5 | 14 | TRBD1 | TRBV25-1 | CASSEKQGYQPQHF | TGTGCCAGCAGTGAAAAACAGGGGTATCAGCCCCAGCATTTT
. | TRBJ2-2 | 15 | TRBD1 | TRBV11-2 | CASSPPGQGGGELFF | TGTGCCAGCAGCCCTCCGGGACAGGGGGGCGGGGAGCTGTTTTTT
. | TRBJ1-2 | 14 | . | TRBV15 | CATSPQLTQYGYTF | TGTGCCACCAGCCCCCAGCTGACGCAATATGGCTACACCTTC
. | TRBJ1-2 | 12 | TRBD1 | TRBV19 | CASFPGQYGYTF | TGTGCCAGTTTTCCGGGACAGTATGGCTACACCTTC
. | TRBJ1-4 | 15 | . | TRBV28 | CASSARTEYNEKLFF | TGTGCCAGCAGTGCTAGGACAGAATATAATGAAAAACTGTTTTTT
. | TRBJ1-4 | 14 | TRBD1 | TRBV23-1 | CASSLWTGGEKLFF | TGCGCCAGCAGTCTCTGGACAGGGGGCGAAAAACTGTTTTTT
. | TRBJ1-2 | 13 | . | TRBV6-5 | CASSQNSNYGYTF | TGTGCCAGCAGCCAAAATTCTAACTATGGCTACACCTTC
. | TRBJ2-2 | 17 | . | TRBV19 | CASSIPHGGGDTGELFF | TGTGCCAGTAGTATACCCCATGGTGGAGGGGACACCGGGGAGCTGTTTTTT
. | TRBJ1-1 | 12 | . | TRBV29-1 | CSVRQGPTEAFF | TGCAGCGTCCGCCAGGGTCCGACTGAAGCTTTCTTT
. | TRBJ1-1 | 15 | TRBD1 | TRBV6-2/TRBV6-3 | CASSSHRGRNTEAFF | TGTGCCAGCAGTTCCCACAGGGGTAGGAACACTGAAGCTTTCTTT
. | TRBJ1-5 | 13 | . | TRBV3-1/TRBV3-2 | CASSQDRAGTQHF | TGTGCCAGCAGCCAAGATCGGGCGGGGACCCAGCATTTT
few | TRBJ2-7 | 16 | TRBD1 | TRBV5-4 | CASSLAPGTGDHEQYF | TGTGCCAGCAGCTTGGCCCCCGGGACAGGGGATCACGAGCAGTACTTC
. | TRBJ1-4 | 14 | TRBD1 | TRBV6-5 | CASRDRGEGEKLFF | TGTGCCAGCAGGGACAGGGGGGAGGGGGAAAAACTGTTTTTT